These 6 T cell receptor beta chains share one sample of origin, sequenced in a study of siplizumab effects on memory and regulatory T cells. TCRdb's table, derived via immunoSEQ multiplex PCR, lists solely in-frame clones and lacks some. The repertoire has 45,000 to 50,000 clones, approximately 84% of them found once; the top ten carry 0.35%. The source material was naive CD8+ T cells sorted from blood. The receptors derive from a human donor in good health.

The chain combines TRBV5-1 with TRBJ1-1, with D possibly matching TRBD1 (5 bases). CDR1 SGHRS and CDR2 YFSETQ come from the germline V gene. V was pared by 3 bases and J by 1 base, with 19 bases between. CDR3 size: 17 residues. CDR3 sequence reads: CASSSGFRLDWNTEAFF. The DNA for the CDR3 is TGCGCCAGCAGCTCAGGGTTTCGTTTAGATTGGAACACTGAAGCTTTCTTT.

A single count supports this clone. The V and J genes are TRBV19 and TRBJ2-1; 11 nucleotides match TRBD2. The CDR3 spans 14 residues. Germline V CDR1 and CDR2: LNHDA, SQIVND (reference sequence). With 9 bases clipped from V and 3 bases from J, the junction kept 4 bases outside the gene matches. CDR3 coding DNA: TGTGCCAGCAAGACTAGCGGGGACTACAATGAGCAGTTCTTC. Amino acids: CASKTSGDYNEQFF.

The rearrangement uses TRBV7-8 and TRBJ2-7; possible D gene TRBD1, 6 bases. Trimming took 5 bases from V and 7 from J, leaving 21 bases between them. Germline V gene data show CDR1 as SGHVS and CDR2 as FQNEAQ. This CDR3 is 15 amino acids long. CDR3 sequence reads: CASSTPGTREGEQYF. CDR3 sequence (DNA): TGTGCCAGCAGCACACCCGGGACAAGGGAAGGGGAGCAGTACTTC.

The gene calls are TRBV5-1 and TRBJ2-7; possibly TRBD2 for D (7 bases). The germline V and J ends were trimmed by 0 bases and 5 bases, with 15 bases remaining between them. Per the germline V gene, CDR1 is SGHRS and CDR2 is YFSETQ. The CDR3 extends over 15 amino acids. DNA for the CDR3: TGCGCCAGCAGCTTGGACGGGGGGCTGGTAAACGAGCAGTACTTC. It translates to CASSLDGGLVNEQYF.

The chain uses TRBV29-1 and TRBJ1-1; perhaps TRBD1 as D (6 bases). CDR1 is SQVTM and CDR2 is ANQGSEA in the germline V gene. V dropped 1 base and J dropped 1 base, with 7 bases sitting between them. The CDR3 has 13 amino acids. The CDR3: CSVEGRGNTEAFF. In DNA form, the CDR3 reads TGCAGCGTTGAAGGCAGGGGGAACACTGAAGCTTTCTTT.

This chain connects TRBV28 to TRBJ1-1; D remains ambiguous. The V gene's germline CDR1 is MDHEN and CDR2 SYDVKM. This CDR3 comprises 12 residues. Between the trimmed V and J ends, which lost 0 bases and 1 base, there was a span of 0 bases. In nucleotides, the CDR3 is TGTGCCAGCAGTTTATGGAACACTGAAGCTTTCTTT. Its translation: CASSLWNTEAFF.